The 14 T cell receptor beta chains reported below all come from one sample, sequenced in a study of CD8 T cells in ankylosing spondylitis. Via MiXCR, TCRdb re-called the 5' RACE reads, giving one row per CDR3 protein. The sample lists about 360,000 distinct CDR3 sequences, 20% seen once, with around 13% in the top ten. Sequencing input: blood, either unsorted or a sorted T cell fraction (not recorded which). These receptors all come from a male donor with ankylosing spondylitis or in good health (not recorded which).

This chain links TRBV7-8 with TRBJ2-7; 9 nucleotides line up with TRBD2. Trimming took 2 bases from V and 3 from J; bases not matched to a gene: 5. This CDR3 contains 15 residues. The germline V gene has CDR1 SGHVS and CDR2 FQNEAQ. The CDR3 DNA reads TGTGCCAGCAGCTTATCCTTAGCGGGGGACTACGAGCAGTACTTC. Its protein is CASSLSLAGDYEQYF.

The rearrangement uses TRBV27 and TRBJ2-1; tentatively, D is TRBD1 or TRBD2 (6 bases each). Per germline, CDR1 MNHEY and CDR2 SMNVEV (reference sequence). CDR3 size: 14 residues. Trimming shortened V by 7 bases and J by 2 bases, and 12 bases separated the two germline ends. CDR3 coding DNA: TGTGCCAGCAAGGGGGGCCCCACCTACAATGAGCAGTTCTTC. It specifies CASKGGPTYNEQFF.

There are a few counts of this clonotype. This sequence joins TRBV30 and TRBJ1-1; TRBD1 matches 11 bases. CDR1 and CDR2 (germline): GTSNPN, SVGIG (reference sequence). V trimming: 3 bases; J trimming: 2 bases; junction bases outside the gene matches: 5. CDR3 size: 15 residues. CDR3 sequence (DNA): TGTGCCTGGAGACCCGGACAGGGGGCAAACACTGAAGCTTTCTTT. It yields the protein CAWRPGQGANTEAFF.

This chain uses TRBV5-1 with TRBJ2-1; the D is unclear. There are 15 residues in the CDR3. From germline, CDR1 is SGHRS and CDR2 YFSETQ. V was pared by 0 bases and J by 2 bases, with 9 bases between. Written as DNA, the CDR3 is TGCGCCAGCAGCTTGGCCATCTCCACCTACAATGAGCAGTTCTTC. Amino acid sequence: CASSLAISTYNEQFF.

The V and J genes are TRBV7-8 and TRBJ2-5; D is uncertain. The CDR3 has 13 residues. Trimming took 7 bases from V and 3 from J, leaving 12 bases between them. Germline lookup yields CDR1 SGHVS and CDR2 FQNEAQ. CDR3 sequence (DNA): TGTGCCAGCACAACCGGTGGGGAAGAGACCCAGTACTTC. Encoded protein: CASTTGGEETQYF.

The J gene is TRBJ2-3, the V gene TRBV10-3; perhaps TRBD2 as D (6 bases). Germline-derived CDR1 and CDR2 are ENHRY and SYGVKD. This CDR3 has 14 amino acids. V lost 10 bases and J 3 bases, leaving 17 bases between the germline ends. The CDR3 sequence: CATRFREETDTQYF. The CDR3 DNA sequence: TGTGCCACCCGTTTCAGGGAGGAGACAGATACGCAGTATTTT.

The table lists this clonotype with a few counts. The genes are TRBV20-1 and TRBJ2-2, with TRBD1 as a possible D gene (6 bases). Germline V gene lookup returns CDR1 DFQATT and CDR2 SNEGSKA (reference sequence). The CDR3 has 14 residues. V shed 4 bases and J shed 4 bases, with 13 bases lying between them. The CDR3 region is CSATDRPGTGELFF. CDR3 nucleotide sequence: TGCAGTGCTACCGACAGGCCGGGCACCGGGGAGCTGTTTTTT.

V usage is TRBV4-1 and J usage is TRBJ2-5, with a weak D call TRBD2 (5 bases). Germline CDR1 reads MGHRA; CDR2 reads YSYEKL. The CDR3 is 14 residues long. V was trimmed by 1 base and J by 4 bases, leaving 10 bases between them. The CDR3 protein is CASSQGTYAETQYF. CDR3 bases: TGCGCCAGCAGCCAAGGGACTTACGCAGAGACCCAGTACTTC.

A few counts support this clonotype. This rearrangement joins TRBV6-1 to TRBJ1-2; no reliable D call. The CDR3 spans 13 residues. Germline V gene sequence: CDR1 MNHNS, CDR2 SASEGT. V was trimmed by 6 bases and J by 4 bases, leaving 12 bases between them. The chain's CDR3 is CASSAGRSYGYTF. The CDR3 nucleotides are TGTGCCAGCAGCGCAGGACGGAGCTATGGCTACACCTTC.

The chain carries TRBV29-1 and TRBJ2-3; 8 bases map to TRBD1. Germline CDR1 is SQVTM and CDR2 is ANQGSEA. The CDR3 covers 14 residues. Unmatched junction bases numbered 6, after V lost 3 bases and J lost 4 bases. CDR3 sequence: CSVDEQGVADTQYF. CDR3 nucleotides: TGCAGCGTTGATGAACAGGGGGTCGCAGATACGCAGTATTTT.

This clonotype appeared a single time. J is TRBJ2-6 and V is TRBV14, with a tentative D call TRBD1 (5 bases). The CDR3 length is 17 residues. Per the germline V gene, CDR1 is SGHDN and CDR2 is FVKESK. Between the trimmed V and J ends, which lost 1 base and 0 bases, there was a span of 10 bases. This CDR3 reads CASSQVTGDSGANVLTF. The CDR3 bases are TGTGCCAGCAGCCAAGTTACAGGCGACTCTGGGGCCAACGTCCTGACTTTC.

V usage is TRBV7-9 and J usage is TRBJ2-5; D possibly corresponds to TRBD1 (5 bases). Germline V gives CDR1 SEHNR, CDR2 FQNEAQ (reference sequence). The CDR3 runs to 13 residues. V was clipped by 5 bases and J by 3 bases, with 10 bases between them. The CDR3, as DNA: TGTGCCAGCAGCGTCAGGGCCGAAGAGACCCAGTACTTC. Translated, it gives CASSVRAEETQYF. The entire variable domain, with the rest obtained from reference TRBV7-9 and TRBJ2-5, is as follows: DTGVSQNPRHKITKRGQNVTFRCDPISEHNRLYWYRQTLGQGPEFLTYFQNEAQLEKSRLLSDRFSAERPKGSFSTLEIQRTEQGDSAMYLCASSVRAEETQYFGPGTRLLVL.

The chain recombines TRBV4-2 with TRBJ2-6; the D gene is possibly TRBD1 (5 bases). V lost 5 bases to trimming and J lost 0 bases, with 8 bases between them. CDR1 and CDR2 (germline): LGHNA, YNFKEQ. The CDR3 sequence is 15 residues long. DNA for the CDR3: TGTGCCAGCAGCAAGACAGTCTCTGGGGCCAACGTCCTGACTTTC. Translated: CASSKTVSGANVLTF.

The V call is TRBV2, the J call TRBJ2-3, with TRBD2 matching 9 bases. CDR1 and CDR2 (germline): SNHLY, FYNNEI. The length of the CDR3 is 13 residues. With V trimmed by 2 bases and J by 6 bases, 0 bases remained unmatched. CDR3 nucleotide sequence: TGTGCCAGCAGTGAAAGCGGGGGGGATACGCAGTATTTT. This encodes CASSESGGDTQYF.